The source of this TCR beta chain is a study of T cells after yellow fever vaccination. There are many counts of this clonotype. Its antigen is unknown. Conversion of TCR transcripts into cDNA relied on 5'RACE template switching, which added a universal primer site and UMIs. Each CDR3 protein gets one entry after TCRdb re-called the 5' RACE reads with MiXCR. The data hold some 63,000 distinct CDR3 sequences, with around 7.4% observed a single time. Study findings and constraints: The appearance of a small share of clonotypes in both CD4 and CD8 compartments was observed. Clones that expanded after primary vaccination mostly reappeared after the booster (around 96% CD4, around 87% CD8). Abundant clonotypes (contaminants from the bulk population) could be present in FACS-sorted repertoires.

The CDR3 covers 11 residues. V was cut by 4 bases and J by 5 bases, with 5 bases left in between. Germline lookup yields CDR1 MNHEY and CDR2 SMNVEV (reference sequence). Source: CD8+ T cells sorted from PBMCs, taken 15 days after the yellow fever booster vaccination. The source of this sequence is a young man who received the YFV17D yellow fever vaccine. The chain combines TRBV27 with TRBJ2-5; D unclear. The CDR3 is CASSWGETQYF. The CDR3 DNA follows: TGTGCCAGCAGTTGGGGTGAGACCCAGTACTTC.